This entry lists 10 T cell receptor beta chains sequenced from one sample in a study of technical replicates of blood from a few donors. Libraries were prepared by immunoSEQ multiplex PCR; TCRdb keeps only in-frame clonotypes and omits some of them. Among tens of thousands of clones, about 88% were seen once, and the ten largest hold less than 0.5%. The specimen was T cells isolated from PBMCs. These receptors came from a human donor in good health.

This chain connects TRBV30 to TRBJ2-3, with TRBD2 matching 7 bases. Germline assignment: CDR1 GTSNPN and CDR2 SVGIG (reference sequence). CDR3 length: 14 amino acids. J gave up 2 bases and V 4 bases, and 6 bases lay outside the gene matches. This chain's CDR3 is CAWKNRDYTDTQYF. In DNA, the CDR3 is TGTGCCTGGAAAAACCGGGACTACACAGATACGCAGTATTTT.

This clone appeared a single time. The genes are TRBV19 and TRBJ1-1; a weak D match, TRBD1 (6 bases). This CDR3 is 14 amino acids long. The V end was cut by 6 bases, the J end by 1 base, with 12 bases between. The V gene's germline CDR1 is LNHDA and CDR2 SQIVND (reference sequence). The CDR3 here is CASSSRGTNTEAFF. In nucleotides, the CDR3 is TGTGCCAGTAGCTCCAGGGGTACGAACACTGAAGCTTTCTTT.

The V call is TRBV28, the J call TRBJ2-1; D possibly corresponds to TRBD2 (6 bases). Germline lookup yields CDR1 MDHEN and CDR2 SYDVKM. V lost 6 bases and J lost 10, with 19 bases in between. This CDR3 region has 14 residues. In DNA, the CDR3 is TGTGCCAGCAGCCCCGGAGGGCCCCTCGCCGAGCAGTTCTTC. It encodes CASSPGGPLAEQFF.

This chain links TRBV9 with TRBJ2-1; 7 nucleotides line up with TRBD1. Per the germline V gene, CDR1 is SGDLS and CDR2 is YYNGEE. The CDR3 sequence is 15 residues long. V lost 2 bases to trimming and J lost 4 bases; unmatched junction nucleotides: 6. The CDR3 loop reads CASSVLGTEYNEQFF. The CDR3 DNA sequence: TGTGCCAGCAGCGTTCTAGGGACAGAGTACAATGAGCAGTTCTTC. Supplemented by reference TRBV9 and TRBJ2-1, the full variable domain reads DSGVTQTPKHLITATGQRVTLRCSPRSGDLSVYWYQQSLDQGLQFLIQYYNGEERAKGNILERFSAQQFPDLHSELNLSSLELGDSALYFCASSVLGTEYNEQFFGPGTRLTVL.

The chain links TRBV30 to TRBJ2-1; TRBD1 might be the D (5 bases). Trimming pared 5 bases from V and 8 bases from J, leaving 10 bases between. The germline V gene has CDR1 GTSNPN and CDR2 SVGIG (reference sequence). CDR3 length: 11 amino acids. Here the CDR3 DNA reads TGTGCCTGGGGCGGCAGGGATGAGCAGTTCTTC. The encoded protein is CAWGGRDEQFF.

The chain is built from TRBV9 and TRBJ2-3; 7 nucleotides agree with TRBD1. CDR1 is SGDLS and CDR2 is YYNGEE in the germline V gene. The CDR3 loop spans 16 amino acids. V was clipped by 3 bases and J by 2 bases; unmatched bases: 9. CDR3 residues: CASSAYDRDPTDTQYF. The CDR3 nucleotides read TGTGCCAGCAGCGCATACGACAGGGATCCCACAGATACGCAGTATTTT.

This rearrangement joins TRBV19 to TRBJ1-5, with a weak D call TRBD1 (5 bases). The length of the CDR3 is 15 residues. Deletions cut 3 bases from V and 8 bases from J, with 17 bases between. Germline values: CDR1 LNHDA, CDR2 SQIVND (reference sequence). CDR3 coding DNA: TGTGCCAGTAGTATCCAGGGCCAGGGCTGGGAGCCCCAGCATTTT. Encoded protein: CASSIQGQGWEPQHF.

V is TRBV29-1 and J is TRBJ1-2; 7 bases line up with TRBD1. CDR1 and CDR2 from the germline V gene are SQVTM and ANQGSEA. CDR3 length: 12 residues. With 3 bases clipped from V and 5 bases from J, the junction kept 3 bases outside the gene matches. The CDR3 DNA follows: TGCAGCGTTGACGCAGGGGGATATGGCTACACCTTC. Protein sequence: CSVDAGGYGYTF.

V and J are TRBV15 and TRBJ1-2, with no clear D. Germline V lookup: CDR1 LNHNV, CDR2 YYDKDF (reference sequence). CDR3 length: 13 amino acids. Trimming cost V 3 bases and J 7 bases, with 12 bases left between them. The CDR3 loop is CATSSRYSGGYTF. CDR3 bases: TGTGCCACCAGCAGCCGGTACTCCGGTGGCTACACCTTC.

The V gene is TRBV7-3, the J gene TRBJ2-3, with a tentative D call TRBD1 (5 bases). The CDR3 consists of 13 residues. V dropped 3 bases and J dropped 2 bases, with 6 bases sitting between them. Germline CDR1 is SGHTA and CDR2 is FQGTGA. The CDR3 loop is CASSLDITDTQYF. The CDR3 DNA follows: TGTGCCAGCAGCTTGGACATCACAGATACGCAGTATTTT. Together with reference TRBV7-3 and TRBJ2-3, the CDR3 gives the full variable domain: GAGVSQTPSNKVTEKGKYVELRCDPISGHTALYWYRQSLGQGPEFLIYFQGTGAADDSGLPNDRFFAVRPEGSVSTLKIQRTERGDSAVYLCASSLDITDTQYFGPGTRLTVL.